The entry that follows covers one T cell receptor (beta chain) sequence. Its antigen is as yet unknown. Assay used: immunoSEQ multiplex PCR; TCRdb lists only in-frame clones, some missing. The sample contains around 120,000 clones, 90% of which appear only once. The source of the sample is a study of T cell responses to AZD1222 COVID-19 vaccine. Overall study findings and caveats: Seropositivity was recorded at baseline in only a handful of AZD1222 recipients.

The CDR3 loop spans 15 amino acids. Germline CDR1 reads KGHSH; CDR2 reads LQKENI. Deletions cut 4 bases from V and 9 bases from J, with 21 bases between. The sequence came from an adult in good health. The chain employs TRBV18 and TRBJ1-1; D gene unclear. Sequenced here: peripheral blood, sampled on day 0 of AZD1222 vaccination. CDR3 sequence reads: CASSRSPPPDGKAFF. The CDR3, as DNA: TGTGCCAGCTCACGGTCTCCTCCCCCCGACGGTAAAGCTTTCTTT.